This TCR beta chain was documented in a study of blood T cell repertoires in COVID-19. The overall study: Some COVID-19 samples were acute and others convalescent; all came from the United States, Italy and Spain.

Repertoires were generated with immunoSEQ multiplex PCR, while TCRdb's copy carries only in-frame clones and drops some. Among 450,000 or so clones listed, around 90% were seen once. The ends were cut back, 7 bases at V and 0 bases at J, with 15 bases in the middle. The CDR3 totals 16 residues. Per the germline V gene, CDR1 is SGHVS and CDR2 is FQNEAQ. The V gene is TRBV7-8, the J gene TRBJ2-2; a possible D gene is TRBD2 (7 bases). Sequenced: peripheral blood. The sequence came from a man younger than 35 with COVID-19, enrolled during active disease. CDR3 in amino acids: CASKRGAGANTGELFF. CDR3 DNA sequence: TGTGCCAGCAAACGGGGGGCGGGCGCGAACACCGGGGAGCTGTTTTTT.